These 15 T cell receptor beta chains originate from one sample sequenced in a study of identical twins. TCRdb fed the 5' RACE reads into MiXCR, producing one record per CDR3 protein. The table lists just under 550,000 distinct CDR3 sequences, 15% of them singletons. This same sample was also taken into another study, of yellow fever vaccine responses in identical twins.

What was sequenced was CD4+ T cells sorted from blood. Receptors were obtained from a woman under 30 in good health.

This clonotype was found a few times. The rearrangement links TRBV29-1 to TRBJ2-5; D is unresolved. The germline V and J ends were trimmed by 1 base and 5 bases, with 8 bases remaining between them. This CDR3 has 12 amino acids. Germline CDR1 is SQVTM and CDR2 is ANQGSEA. This CDR3 is CSVEGSSETQYF. The CDR3 coding sequence is TGCAGCGTTGAAGGTAGTAGTGAGACCCAGTACTTC. Full variable domain (rest looked up from reference TRBV29-1 and TRBJ2-5): SAVISQKPSRDICQRGTSLTIQCQVDSQVTMMFWYRQQPGQSLTLIATANQGSEATYESGFVIDKFPISRPNLTFSTLTVSNMSPEDSSIYLCSVEGSSETQYFGPGTRLLVL.

This sequence joins TRBV9 and TRBJ2-3; D gene ambiguous. The CDR3 has 14 residues. Trimming removed 2 bases at V and 2 bases at J, with 9 bases between. CDR1 SGDLS and CDR2 YYNGEE come from the germline V gene. The CDR3 DNA follows: TGTGCCAGCAGCGTTATCCCAAACACAGATACGCAGTATTTT. Translation gives CASSVIPNTDTQYF.

There are a few counts of this clonotype. This rearrangement joins TRBV28 to TRBJ2-7; D gene uncertain. The CDR3 is made up of 14 amino acids. Germline V CDR1 and CDR2: MDHEN, SYDVKM. V was pared by 6 bases and J by 3 bases, with 15 bases between. CDR3 loop: CASSLETTHYEQYF. In DNA, the CDR3 is TGTGCCAGCAGCCTCGAGACCACTCACTACGAGCAGTACTTC. The whole variable domain, remainder taken from reference TRBV28 and TRBJ2-7, is DVKVTQSSRYLVKRTGEKVFLECVQDMDHENMFWYRQDPGLGLRLIYFSYDVKMKEKGDIPEGYSVSREKKERFSLILESASTNQTSMYLCASSLETTHYEQYFGPGTRLTVT.

The table lists this clonotype with a few counts. J is TRBJ2-1 and V is TRBV29-1; 10 nucleotides match TRBD2. CDR3 length: 15 residues. The V gene's germline CDR1 is SQVTM and CDR2 ANQGSEA. After removal of 6 bases from V and 5 bases from J, the junction contained 10 bases not matched to a gene. The CDR3 protein is CSVTSGVILNNEQFF. DNA for the CDR3: TGCAGCGTAACTAGCGGGGTGATTCTTAACAATGAGCAGTTCTTC.

This chain connects TRBV6-5 to TRBJ2-3; 8 nucleotides align to TRBD2. V shed 4 bases, J shed 4 bases, and the junction held 10 bases outside the gene matches. The CDR3 is 16 amino acids. Germline loops: CDR1 MNHEY, CDR2 SVGAGI. CDR3 in DNA: TGTGCCAGCAGTTCCTACGGGACTAGTAGGGCAGATACGCAGTATTTT. This gives the protein CASSSYGTSRADTQYF.

This clonotype occurred a few times. This chain joins TRBV29-1 and TRBJ1-1; D might be TRBD1 (6 bases). CDR1 and CDR2 from the germline V gene are SQVTM and ANQGSEA. The CDR3 is 15 residues long. V lost 4 bases, J lost 5 bases, and 20 bases lay in between. CDR3 sequence (DNA): TGCAGCGTTGGTTGGTTTCGATTAGGGGGGACTGAAGCTTTCTTT. Its protein is CSVGWFRLGGTEAFF.

The chain joins TRBV2 to TRBJ2-2, with TRBD2 identical over 9 bases. The CDR3 is made up of 16 amino acids. J lost 4 bases, V lost 7 bases, and 10 bases had no gene match. Germline V gene lookup returns CDR1 SNHLY and CDR2 FYNNEI. The CDR3 protein is CASNLAGVLGTGELFF. In DNA, the CDR3 is TGTGCCAGCAACTTAGCGGGAGTTCTGGGCACCGGGGAGCTGTTTTTT.

The rearrangement uses TRBV12-3 or TRBV12-4 and TRBJ2-3; D remains unclear. This CDR3 region has 13 residues. V lost 6 bases and J lost 1, with 8 bases in between. The CDR3 DNA reads as TGTGCCAGCAGCAACGACCGCACAGATACGCAGTATTTT. Translated, it gives CASSNDRTDTQYF.

This rearrangement joins TRBV10-3 to TRBJ2-3, with unresolved D. Trimming cost V 6 bases and J 3 bases, with 4 bases left between them. Germline CDR1 reads ENHRY; CDR2 reads SYGVKD. There are 11 residues in the CDR3. The CDR3 DNA follows: TGTGCCATCAGGGTTACAGATACGCAGTATTTT. Translation: CAIRVTDTQYF.

This chain joins TRBV7-6 and TRBJ1-4, with D unclear. The CDR3 spans 15 residues. Looked up from germline, CDR1 is SGHVS and CDR2 is FNYEAQ. Trimming stripped 5 bases from V and 8 bases from J, with 18 bases between. For the CDR3, the DNA is TGTGCCAGCAGCGTCGGGAGGGTTCCTGACGAAAAACTGTTTTTT. Its protein is CASSVGRVPDEKLFF.

This chain uses TRBV19 with TRBJ2-3; 8 bases map to TRBD1. Germline trimming cut 10 bases from V and 1 base from J; bases unmatched to any gene: 7. CDR1 is LNHDA, CDR2 SQIVND, per germline (reference sequence). This CDR3 has 14 residues. This CDR3 reads CATNDRGGTDTQYF. The CDR3 bases are TGTGCCACTAACGACAGGGGAGGCACAGATACGCAGTATTTT.

This chain joins TRBV21-1 and TRBJ2-4. TRBV21-1 corresponds to a pseudogene. CDR3 length: 13 residues. CDR3 amino acids: CASVQLAKNIQYF. The CDR3 nucleotides read TGTGCCAGTGTTCAGCTAGCCAAAAACATTCAGTACTTC.

The chain carries TRBV20-1 and TRBJ1-6; 7 bases are shared with TRBD1. The CDR3 has 16 amino acids. Trimming cost V 3 bases and J 3 bases; bases outside gene matches: 8. Germline loops: CDR1 DFQATT, CDR2 SNEGSKA (reference sequence). CDR3 sequence reads: CSARGWDSNYNSPLHF. The CDR3 DNA follows: TGCAGTGCTAGGGGCTGGGACAGTAACTATAATTCACCCCTCCACTTT.

This clonotype was counted a few times. The gene calls are TRBV20-1 and TRBJ2-3; 10 bases line up with TRBD2. This CDR3 is built from 15 residues. From germline, CDR1 is DFQATT and CDR2 SNEGSKA (reference sequence). V was pared by 1 base and J by 5 bases, with 6 bases of the junction left unmatched. CDR3 loop: CSARVGTSAGDTQYF. CDR3 sequence (DNA): TGCAGTGCTAGAGTTGGGACTAGCGCCGGAGATACGCAGTATTTT.

Details on this clonotype: This clone may be a read error of a much larger clone one base away. The chain is built from TRBV28 and TRBJ1-1; the match to TRBD1 covers 9 bases. The CDR3 runs to 13 residues. Germline CDR1 reads MDHEN; CDR2 reads SYDVKM. For the CDR3, the DNA is TGTACCAGCAGAATGACAGGGGGCACTGAAGCTTTCTTT. Translated: CTSRMTGGTEAFF.